The 21 T cell receptor beta chains presented below share a single source sample, sequenced in a study of blood T cell repertoires in COVID-19. This table comes from immunoSEQ multiplex PCR, and its TCRdb copy is limited to in-frame clones, with some not included. The top ten hold around 2.2% of the sample, which has 250,000 to 300,000 clones, approximately 90% seen once. The sequenced sample consisted of peripheral blood. The receptors shown here come from a woman in her 30s with COVID-19, enrolled during active disease.

V gene TRBV24-1 combines with J gene TRBJ2-7; the D gene is possibly TRBD1 (6 bases). The CDR3 is made up of 15 amino acids. V lost 8 bases and J lost 3, with 19 bases in between. Per germline, CDR1 KGHDR and CDR2 SFDVKD. The CDR3 bases are TGTGCCACCATGGAGTACGGGACAAGCCGCTACGAGCAGTACTTC. Translating it yields CATMEYGTSRYEQYF.

J is TRBJ1-3 and V is TRBV9, with D possibly TRBD1 on 6 matching bases. Germline-derived CDR1 and CDR2 are SGDLS and YYNGEE. Trimming stripped 0 bases from V and 2 bases from J, with 6 bases between. The CDR3 loop spans 14 amino acids. The CDR3 spells CASSVEGAGNTIYF. CDR3 bases: TGTGCCAGCAGCGTAGAGGGGGCTGGAAACACCATATATTTT.

The chain employs TRBV28 and TRBJ2-1; D might be TRBD2 (6 bases). The germline V and J ends were trimmed by 2 bases and 0 bases, with 11 bases remaining between them. The germline CDR1 and CDR2 sequences are MDHEN and SYDVKM. The CDR3 covers 16 residues. The CDR3 sequence: CASSLSDGSSYNEQFF. DNA for the CDR3: TGTGCCAGCAGTTTAAGTGACGGGAGCTCCTACAATGAGCAGTTCTTC.

This chain uses TRBV9 with TRBJ2-7; 8 bases match TRBD2. Germline values: CDR1 SGDLS, CDR2 YYNGEE. This CDR3 has 15 amino acids. V lost 0 bases, J lost 2 bases, and 4 bases stayed unmatched. The CDR3 nucleotides are TGTGCCAGCAGCGTAGCCGCAGCGGGGGCCTACGAGCAGTACTTC. This sequence encodes CASSVAAAGAYEQYF.

The gene calls are TRBV9 and TRBJ2-7, with a weak D call TRBD2 (6 bases). The CDR3 extends over 12 amino acids. The germline gives CDR1 SGDLS, CDR2 YYNGEE. The V gene lost 0 bases and the J gene lost 7 bases, with 8 bases spanning the gap. In nucleotides, the CDR3 is TGTGCCAGCAGCGTAGGGGGGGAGGAGCAGTACTTC. This encodes CASSVGGEEQYF.

The rearrangement joins TRBV14 to TRBJ2-1, with D tentatively TRBD2 (5 bases). The CDR3 runs 14 residues. The germline V gene encodes CDR1 SGHDN and CDR2 FVKESK. Trimming took 4 bases from V and 4 from J, leaving 11 bases between them. The DNA of the CDR3 is TGTGCCAGCAGCCCTACTGAGCGGTACAATGAGCAGTTCTTC. Its protein is CASSPTERYNEQFF.

This clone was seen only once. V usage is TRBV7-2 and J usage is TRBJ1-5; possibly TRBD1 for D (6 bases). V was clipped by 4 bases and J by 3 bases, with 13 bases between them. CDR3 length equals 15 residues. Germline assignment: CDR1 SGHTA and CDR2 FQGNSA. In DNA, the CDR3 is TGTGCCAGCAGCTCAGTGGCAGGGGTCAATCAGCCCCAGCATTTT. It specifies CASSSVAGVNQPQHF.

This clone showed up just once. The CDR3 reads CASRAQGRNEKLFF. In nucleotides, the CDR3 is TGTGCCAGCAGGGCCCAGGGGCGGAACGAAAAACTGTTTTTT. The chain links TRBV19 to TRBJ1-4; maybe TRBD1 (6 bases). The CDR3 consists of 14 residues. V shed 9 bases and J shed 8 bases, with 19 bases lying between them. Germline V lookup: CDR1 LNHDA, CDR2 SQIVND (reference sequence).

This chain joins TRBV9 and TRBJ1-2, with 7 bases identical to TRBD1. The CDR3 length is 16 residues. V trimming: 4 bases; J trimming: 4 bases; junction bases outside the gene matches: 13. Germline V gene data show CDR1 as SGDLS and CDR2 as YYNGEE. In DNA form, the CDR3 reads TGTGCCAGCAGCTTCCCTCGGACAGGTCCCTTCTATGGCTACACCTTC. Amino acid sequence: CASSFPRTGPFYGYTF. The variable domain in full, with the rest retrieved from reference TRBV9 and TRBJ1-2, is DSGVTQTPKHLITATGQRVTLRCSPRSGDLSVYWYQQSLDQGLQFLIQYYNGEERAKGNILERFSAQQFPDLHSELNLSSLELGDSALYFCASSFPRTGPFYGYTFGSGTRLTVV.

The CDR3 loop reads CASSRKGGTEAFF. CDR3 DNA: TGTGCCAGCAGCAGAAAGGGGGGGACTGAAGCTTTCTTT. This chain connects TRBV12-3 or TRBV12-4 to TRBJ1-1, with TRBD1 as a possible D gene (6 bases). The V and J ends lost 6 bases and 5 bases respectively, with 13 bases between them. The CDR3 sequence is 13 residues long.

This clone was counted a single time. The chain is built from TRBV27 and TRBJ1-2; 9 bases are shared with TRBD1. The ends lost 4 bases at V and 7 bases at J; junction bases unmatched: 10. The CDR3 contains 15 residues. In germline, CDR1 is MNHEY, CDR2 SMNVEV (reference sequence). CDR3 sequence (DNA): TGTGCCAGCAGTTCACCGGGACAGGGATCTGCTGGCTACACCTTC. It encodes CASSSPGQGSAGYTF.

This clone was recorded only once. The J gene is TRBJ2-3, the V gene TRBV18, with D possibly matching TRBD2 (5 bases). This CDR3 is built from 14 residues. Germline CDR1 reads KGHSH; CDR2 reads LQKENI. The V end lost 5 bases, the J end lost 1 base, and 10 bases lay between the germline ends. The chain's CDR3 is CASSSRTGTDTQYF. The CDR3 nucleotides read TGTGCCAGCTCATCTCGGACTGGCACAGATACGCAGTATTTT.

V is TRBV12-3 or TRBV12-4 and J is TRBJ1-5; a possible D gene is TRBD1 (5 bases). The CDR3 consists of 11 residues. V lost 3 bases to trimming and J lost 11 bases, with 8 bases between them. Here the CDR3 DNA reads TGTGCCAGCAGTTTTGGGGGGTCCCAGCATTTT. Amino acids: CASSFGGSQHF.

The chain has TRBV5-1 and TRBJ1-2; 8 bases agree with TRBD1. The CDR3 spans 15 residues. Trimming at V came to 1 base and at J to 4 bases, leaving 6 bases not matched to a gene. Germline V lookup: CDR1 SGHRS, CDR2 YFSETQ. The CDR3 coding sequence is TGCGCCAGCAGCTTGAACTCAGGGACAGGCTATGGCTACACCTTC. As protein: CASSLNSGTGYGYTF.

This clone has only one observation. V usage is TRBV27 and J usage is TRBJ1-1; D unresolved. The germline V and J ends were trimmed by 2 bases and 0 bases, with 4 bases remaining between them. The CDR3 runs 13 residues. Germline lookup yields CDR1 MNHEY and CDR2 SMNVEV (reference sequence). CDR3 DNA: TGTGCCAGCAGTTTACTATTGAACACTGAAGCTTTCTTT. It yields the protein CASSLLLNTEAFF.

V and J are TRBV5-4 and TRBJ2-4; D perhaps matches TRBD2 (6 bases). V was pared by 0 bases and J by 6 bases, with 10 bases between. The CDR3 has 14 amino acids. Germline V gene sequence: CDR1 SGHNT, CDR2 YYREEE (reference sequence). The CDR3 loop reads CASSLAGAGNIQYF. For the CDR3, the DNA is TGTGCCAGCAGCTTGGCGGGAGCGGGAAACATTCAGTACTTC.

This chain uses TRBV10-3 with TRBJ1-2; D is uncertain. The V and J ends lost 10 bases and 4 bases respectively, with 16 bases between them. Germline CDR1 reads ENHRY; CDR2 reads SYGVKD. The CDR3 has 13 residues. CDR3 protein: CATHSPVSYGYTF. DNA of the CDR3: TGTGCCACCCATTCTCCGGTCTCCTATGGCTACACCTTC.

V and J are TRBV24-1 and TRBJ2-2, with D tentatively TRBD1 (6 bases). The CDR3 sequence is 18 residues long. V was clipped by 3 bases and J by 0 bases, with 16 bases between them. Germline V gene lookup returns CDR1 KGHDR and CDR2 SFDVKD. CDR3 amino acids: CATSDLGRGHTNTGELFF. For the CDR3, the DNA is TGTGCCACCAGTGATCTAGGCAGGGGACATACGAACACCGGGGAGCTGTTTTTT.

The J gene is TRBJ2-1, the V gene TRBV19; 9 positions match TRBD1. Trimming cost V 7 bases and J 9 bases; bases outside gene matches: 7. Germline CDR1 LNHDA, CDR2 SQIVND (reference sequence). The CDR3 loop spans 13 amino acids. In nucleotides, the CDR3 is TGTGCCAGTATTGGGACAGGGCTAGTTGAGCAGTTCTTC. Its protein is CASIGTGLVEQFF.

This clone appeared once. The chain employs TRBV7-9 and TRBJ2-1, with 7 bases fitting TRBD2. From germline, CDR1 is SEHNR and CDR2 FQNEAQ (reference sequence). V trimming: 3 bases; J trimming: 7 bases; junction bases outside the gene matches: 12. This CDR3 contains 16 residues. CDR3 sequence: CASSFPWEGLVNEQFF. CDR3 nucleotide sequence: TGTGCCAGCAGCTTTCCGTGGGAGGGCCTTGTAAATGAGCAGTTCTTC.

This chain uses TRBV7-7 with TRBJ2-2; 8 bases fit TRBD1. V lost 5 bases to trimming and J lost 0 bases; unmatched junction nucleotides: 5. This CDR3 comprises 16 residues. The germline gives CDR1 SSHAT, CDR2 FNYEAQ (reference sequence). The CDR3 region is CASSAGQGTNTGELFF. Here the CDR3 DNA reads TGTGCCAGCAGCGCCGGACAGGGCACGAACACCGGGGAGCTGTTTTTT.